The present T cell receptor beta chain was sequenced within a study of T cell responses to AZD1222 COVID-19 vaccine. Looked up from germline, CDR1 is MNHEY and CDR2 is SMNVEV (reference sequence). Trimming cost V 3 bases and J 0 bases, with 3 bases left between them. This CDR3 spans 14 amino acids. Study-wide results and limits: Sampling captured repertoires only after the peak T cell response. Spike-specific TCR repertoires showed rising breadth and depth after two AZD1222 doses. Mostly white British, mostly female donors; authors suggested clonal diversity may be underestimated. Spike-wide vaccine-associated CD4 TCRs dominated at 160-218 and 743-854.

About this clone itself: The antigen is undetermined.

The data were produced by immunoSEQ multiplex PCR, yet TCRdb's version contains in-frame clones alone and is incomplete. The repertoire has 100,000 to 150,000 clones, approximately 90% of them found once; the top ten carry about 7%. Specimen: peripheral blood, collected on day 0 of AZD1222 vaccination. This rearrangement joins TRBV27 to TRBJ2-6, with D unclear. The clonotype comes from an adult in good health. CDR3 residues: CASSFHSGANVLTF. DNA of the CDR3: TGTGCCAGCAGTTTCCACTCTGGGGCCAACGTCCTGACTTTC.